Listed here are 10 T cell receptor beta chains from one sample, sequenced in a study of regulatory T cells in long-lasting Graves disease (dated by TCRdb to the early 2020s). The time point label of this sample denotes: newly diagnosed GD, antithyroid drugs for less than 3 months. For both TCR sequencing and RNA sequencing, RNA was extracted from PBMCs using TRIzol. Library preparation was by multiplex PCR. Sequencing was carried out with an Illumina HiSeq 4000. iRepertoire HTBI primers and Arm-PCR amplification of CDR3 regions were used to construct TCR beta libraries. TCRdb handled the public reads itself, with Q25 trimming in fastp and clone calling in MiXCR, and kept productive beta chains. Identical CDR3 protein sequences are pooled into one entry, listed with their most common genes and DNA. This sample comprises about 440,000 distinct CDR3 sequences, approximately 16% of them detected only once. The ten largest clonotypes hold roughly a tenth of the sample.

The sample was also reused in another study, on T cells in Graves' hyperthyroidism and ophthalmopathy.

This material consisted of peripheral blood mononuclear cells (PBMCs), taken at new diagnosis, from a patient treated with antithyroid drugs. These receptor sequences come from a woman younger than 45 with Graves disease. Donor details come from another sample of the same person, matched by shared clones.

This clonotype was found many times. The J gene is TRBJ2-7, the V gene TRBV10-3, with TRBD2 identical over 8 bases. Germline CDR1 and CDR2: ENHRY and SYGVKD. V dropped 8 bases and J dropped 6; count of bases not matched to a gene: 9. The CDR3 runs 13 residues. CDR3 sequence (DNA): TGTGCCATCGCGGAGCGGGAGATTATCGAGCAGTACTTC. This translates into CAIAEREIIEQYF.

Ten or more counts support this clonotype. This rearrangement joins TRBV10-3 to TRBJ2-5; D unresolved. CDR3 length equals 12 residues. Per the germline V gene, CDR1 is ENHRY and CDR2 is SYGVKD. Trimming stripped 8 bases from V and 2 bases from J, with 9 bases between. Written as DNA, the CDR3 is TGTGCCATCGGGGTAGCACAAGAGACCCAGTACTTC. It encodes CAIGVAQETQYF.

This clonotype has at least ten counts. The J gene is TRBJ2-7, the V gene TRBV7-9; D perhaps matches TRBD1 (5 bases). V lost 3 bases and J lost 0, with 12 bases in between. This CDR3 has 15 amino acids. Germline assignment: CDR1 SEHNR and CDR2 FQNEAQ (reference sequence). CDR3 region: CASSFVGRVSYEQYF. CDR3 in DNA: TGTGCCAGCAGCTTTGTTGGCAGGGTCTCCTACGAGCAGTACTTC.

This clonotype was seen only a few times. The CDR3, as DNA: TGTGCCAGTAGTCGTTTGGGACCAGCGGTAGAGCAGTACTTC. It codes for CASSRLGPAVEQYF. The chain combines TRBV19 with TRBJ2-7, with D tentatively TRBD1 or TRBD2 (5 bases each). Trimming pared 5 bases from V and 7 bases from J, leaving 18 bases between. The CDR3 runs 14 residues. Per the germline V gene, CDR1 is LNHDA and CDR2 is SQIVND (reference sequence).

This clonotype has ten or more counts. This rearrangement joins TRBV11-2 to TRBJ2-7; no clear D gene. Trimming removed 10 bases at V and 0 bases at J, with 10 bases between. The germline gives CDR1 SGHAT, CDR2 FQNNGV. The CDR3 loop spans 12 amino acids. CDR3 sequence reads: CATSTSSYEQYF. In DNA, the CDR3 is TGTGCCACCTCTACAAGCTCCTACGAGCAGTACTTC.

This clonotype was seen many times. The V and J genes are TRBV9 and TRBJ2-5; 8 nucleotides agree with TRBD1. V shed 0 bases and J 2 bases; nucleotides not matched to a gene: 6. This CDR3 is 16 amino acids long. In germline, CDR1 is SGDLS, CDR2 YYNGEE. CDR3 sequence (DNA): TGTGCCAGCAGCGTAGCCCAGGGGGCGGGACAAGAGACCCAGTACTTC. It specifies CASSVAQGAGQETQYF.

A few counts support this clonotype. V usage is TRBV15 and J usage is TRBJ2-7; possibly TRBD2 for D (5 bases). Trimming took off 1 base at V and 5 bases at J, with 15 bases between the two ends. Germline CDR1 reads LNHNV; CDR2 reads YYDKDF (reference sequence). The length of the CDR3 is 15 residues. The CDR3 region is CATSRGVGEFNEQYF. The CDR3 coding sequence is TGTGCCACCAGCAGAGGGGTCGGGGAGTTCAACGAGCAGTACTTC.

The J gene is TRBJ2-3, the V gene TRBV28; 8 bases map to TRBD2. Per germline, CDR1 MDHEN and CDR2 SYDVKM. V gave up 4 bases and J gave up 0 bases; unmatched junction bases: 6. The CDR3 has 16 residues. The CDR3 spells CASSSRPSGSTDTQYF. CDR3 sequence (DNA): TGTGCCAGCAGTTCCCGGCCTAGCGGGAGCACAGATACGCAGTATTTT.

This clonotype was seen repeatedly, ten times or more. The V call is TRBV20-1, the J call TRBJ1-1; possibly TRBD1 for D (5 bases). Deletions cut 2 bases from V and 5 bases from J, with 12 bases between. This CDR3 comprises 13 residues. CDR1 is DFQATT and CDR2 is SNEGSKA in the germline V gene (reference sequence). CDR3 in amino acids: CSARPRSGTEAFF. The CDR3 coding sequence is TGCAGTGCTAGACCAAGGTCAGGGACTGAAGCTTTCTTT.

This clonotype was seen at least ten times. This rearrangement joins TRBV2 to TRBJ2-4; tentatively, D is TRBD1 (5 bases). CDR3 size: 13 residues. The germline V and J ends were trimmed by 6 bases and 0 bases, with 6 bases remaining between them. CDR1 and CDR2 (germline): SNHLY, FYNNEI. CDR3 bases: TGTGCCAGCAGCAGGGTAGCCAAAAACATTCAGTACTTC. Translation: CASSRVAKNIQYF. The whole variable domain, remainder taken from reference TRBV2 and TRBJ2-4, is EPEVTQTPSHQVTQMGQEVILRCVPISNHLYFYWYRQILGQKVEFLVSFYNNEISEKSEIFDDQFSVERPDGSNFTLKIRSTKLEDSAMYFCASSRVAKNIQYFGAGTRLSVL.